This T cell receptor beta chain was captured in a study of T cell clones after liver transplantation. Study as a whole: TCRbeta sequencing after a pre-transplant mixed lymphocyte reaction identified graft-donor-reactive clones, later tracked in post-transplant blood. Until 12-24 months post-transplant, subjects got standard immunosuppression and no induction. Tolerance: complete withdrawal held at least one year, liver enzymes staying within twice normal.

Sequencing was performed with immunoSEQ multiplex PCR; in TCRdb, only in-frame clones are kept and a portion is missing. This table has about 68,000 clones, 92% appearing once. The V and J ends lost 0 bases and 0 bases respectively, with 6 bases between them. Germline V gene data show CDR1 as LNHNV and CDR2 as YYDKDF (reference sequence). The CDR3 sequence is 14 residues long. Study findings and constraints: The donor-reactive repertoire was only partly measurable in a couple of subjects, lacking donor cells.

As regards this clone: Its antigen is still unknown.

This rearrangement joins TRBV15 to TRBJ2-7; D is ambiguous. This receptor was taken from a human patient who received a liver transplant. The T cells may partly be graft donor cells. Sequencing used CD4+ T cells from blood, obtained about 27 months after liver transplant. The DNA for the CDR3 is TGTGCCACCAGCAGAGAGAAGATCTCCTACGAGCAGTACTTC. Translated: CATSREKISYEQYF. Together with reference TRBV15 and TRBJ2-7, the CDR3 gives the full variable domain: DAMVIQNPRYQVTQFGKPVTLSCSQTLNHNVMYWYQQKSSQAPKLLFHYYDKDFNNEADTPDNFQSRRPNTSFCFLDIRSPGLGDTAMYLCATSREKISYEQYFGPGTRLTVT.